This is a list of T cell receptor beta chains from one sample in a study of cytomegalovirus exposure and HLA in healthy donors. Repertoires were generated with immunoSEQ multiplex PCR, while TCRdb's copy carries only in-frame clones and drops some. The sample carries 150,000 to 200,000 clones, 60% to 85% recorded once. The sample taken for sequencing was PBMCs. These receptors were collected from a male donor in good health and CMV-seropositive. The CDR3 runs from the conserved cysteine through the conserved F or W. The D gene is left open where the match is weak. Rows may omit the clone size; those that give it use once, few, many or a size class.

V	J	D	size	CDR3	DNA
TRBV2	TRBJ1-4	.	.	CASSEALRGLFF	TGTGCCAGCAGTGAAGCGCTTCGAGGACTGTTTTTT
TRBV4-2	TRBJ2-5	.	.	CASSQDRWETQYF	TGTGCCAGCAGCCAAGATCGGTGGGAGACCCAGTACTTC
TRBV9	TRBJ1-1	.	.	CASSNPSEGDTEAFF	TGTGCCAGCAGCAATCCAAGCGAGGGGGACACTGAAGCTTTCTTT
TRBV2	TRBJ1-5	.	.	CASSGERLNQPQHF	TGTGCCAGCAGTGGAGAGCGCCTAAATCAGCCCCAGCATTTT
TRBV7-9	TRBJ1-2	.	.	CATGPDLTGNYGYTF	TGTGCCACCGGGCCTGACCTGACGGGGAACTATGGCTACACCTTC
TRBV7-9	TRBJ2-7	TRBD1	.	CASSLRDRGFGEQYF	TGTGCCAGCAGCTTACGAGACAGGGGGTTCGGGGAGCAGTACTTC
TRBV7-6	TRBJ2-7	TRBD2	.	CASSFRGGAYEQYF	TGTGCCAGCAGCTTCCGGGGGGGTGCCTACGAGCAGTACTTC
TRBV9	TRBJ1-3	.	.	CASGGGVAGNTIYF	TGTGCCAGCGGGGGAGGGGTAGCTGGAAACACCATATATTTT
TRBV6-1	TRBJ1-2	TRBD1	.	CASSVQGADYGYTF	TGCGCCAGCAGTGTACAGGGGGCGGACTATGGCTACACCTTC
TRBV7-8	TRBJ2-7	TRBD1	.	CASSAVPGGTYEQYF	TGTGCCAGCAGCGCGGTGCCAGGGGGTACCTACGAGCAGTACTTC
TRBV5-1	TRBJ1-1	.	.	CASSWVGTPNTEAFF	TGCGCCAGCAGTTGGGTAGGGACACCGAACACTGAAGCTTTCTTT
TRBV6-1	TRBJ2-3	TRBD1	.	CASSEEGAGSGQYF	TGTGCCAGCAGTGAAGAGGGGGCAGGGAGTGGGCAGTATTTT
TRBV28	TRBJ2-1	.	.	CASSPGSWGEQFF	TGTGCCAGCTCCCCGGGGTCATGGGGTGAGCAGTTCTTC
TRBV2	TRBJ2-7	.	few	CASSFAYEQYF	TGTGCCAGCAGTTTCGCCTACGAGCAGTACTTC
TRBV19	TRBJ2-2	TRBD2	.	CASSGGRTGELFF	TGTGCCAGTAGTGGCGGGAGGACCGGGGAGCTGTTTTTT
TRBV16	TRBJ1-1	.	.	CASSQWAGEAFF	TGTGCCAGCAGCCAATGGGCGGGTGAAGCTTTCTTT
TRBV6-5	TRBJ2-7	.	.	CASSYSTGYEQYF	TGTGCCAGCAGTTACTCCACAGGGTACGAGCAGTACTTC
TRBV6-1	TRBJ1-6	.	.	CASSGGQVKSSYNSPLHF	TGTGCCAGCAGTGGGGGGCAGGTGAAAAGCTCCTATAATTCACCCCTCCACTTT
TRBV30	TRBJ1-2	.	.	CAWSVTGYGYTF	TGTGCCTGGAGTGTTACAGGGTATGGCTACACCTTC
TRBV29-1	TRBJ1-4	TRBD1	once	CSVAGQGAFNEKLFF	TGCAGCGTTGCCGGACAGGGGGCCTTTAATGAAAAACTGTTTTTT
TRBV11-3	TRBJ2-1	.	.	CASSLSGNNEQFF	TGTGCCAGCAGCCTTTCCGGGAACAATGAGCAGTTCTTC
TRBV7-2	TRBJ1-5	TRBD1	once	CASSLGAGGNQPQHF	TGTGCCAGCAGCTTAGGGGCAGGGGGGAATCAGCCCCAGCATTTT